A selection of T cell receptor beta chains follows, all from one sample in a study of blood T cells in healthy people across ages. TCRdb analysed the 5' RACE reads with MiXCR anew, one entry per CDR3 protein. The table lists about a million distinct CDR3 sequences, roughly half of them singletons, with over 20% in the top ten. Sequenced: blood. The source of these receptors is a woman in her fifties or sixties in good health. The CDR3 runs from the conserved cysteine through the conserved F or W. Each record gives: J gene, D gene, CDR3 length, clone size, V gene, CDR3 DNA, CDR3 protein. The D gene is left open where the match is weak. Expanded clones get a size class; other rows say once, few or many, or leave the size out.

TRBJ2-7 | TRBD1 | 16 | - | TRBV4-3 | TGCGCCAGCAGCCAAGATATGGCACAGGGGCTCTACGAGCAGTACTTC | CASSQDMAQGLYEQYF
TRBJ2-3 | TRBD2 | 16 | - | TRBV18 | TGTGCCAGCTCACCACCGAGCGGACTAGGGACAGATACGCAGTATTTT | CASSPPSGLGTDTQYF
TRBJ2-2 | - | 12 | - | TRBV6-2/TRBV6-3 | TGTGCCAGCAAAATAGGGACCGGGGAGCTGTTTTTT | CASKIGTGELFF
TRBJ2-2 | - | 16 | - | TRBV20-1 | TGCAGTGCGACGTCATACAGCCAGAGGGACACCGGGGAGCTGTTTTTT | CSATSYSQRDTGELFF
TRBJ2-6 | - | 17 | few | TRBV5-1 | TGCGCCAGCAGCTTGGCCGCCATCCCGTCTGGGGCCAACGTCCTGACTTTC | CASSLAAIPSGANVLTF
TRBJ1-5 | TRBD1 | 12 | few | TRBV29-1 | TGCAGCGTTGAAGGAGACAGGGGCTCCCAGCATTTT | CSVEGDRGSQHF
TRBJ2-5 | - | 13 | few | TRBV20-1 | TGCAGTTCGGATAGTAGGAGGCAGGAGACCCAGTACTTC | CSSDSRRQETQYF
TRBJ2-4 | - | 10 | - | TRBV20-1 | TGCAGTGCCCACCACGGCGGGCAGTACTTC | CSAHHGGQYF
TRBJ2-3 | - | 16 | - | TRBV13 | TGTGCCAGCAGCTCGTCCTTGAGACAGGGCACAGATACGCAGTATTTT | CASSSSLRQGTDTQYF
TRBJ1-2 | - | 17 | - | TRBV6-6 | TGTGCCAGCAGCCGCAGCGCCTCGGCGGGGGTAAACTATGGCTACACCTTC | CASSRSASAGVNYGYTF
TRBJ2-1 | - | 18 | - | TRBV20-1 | TGCAGTGCTAGACGTTCACTGGGCGGGCTGAGCTCCTACAATGAGCAGTTCTTC | CSARRSLGGLSSYNEQFF
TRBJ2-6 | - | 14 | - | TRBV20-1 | TGCAGTGCTATCAAGGGTTCTGGGGCCAACGTCCTGACTTTC | CSAIKGSGANVLTF
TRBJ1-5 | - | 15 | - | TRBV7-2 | TGTGCCAGCAGCATTCAAACCGTTGGCAATCAGCCCCAGCATTTT | CASSIQTVGNQPQHF
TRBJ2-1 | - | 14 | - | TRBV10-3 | TGTGCCTCATACCAGGGCTCCCGTTACAATGAGCAGTTCTTC | CASYQGSRYNEQFF